Following are 22 T cell receptor beta chains from one sample sequenced in a study of neurological immune-mediated disorders. TCRdb reprocessed the 5' RACE reads with MiXCR, giving one entry per CDR3 protein. This sample has just under 45,000 distinct CDR3 sequences, with 12% found just once. Material for sequencing was PBMCs. These receptors came from a female donor in good health.

This clonotype was observed at least ten times. The gene calls are TRBV5-1 and TRBJ1-2, with D perhaps TRBD1 (6 bases). Germline assignment: CDR1 SGHRS and CDR2 YFSETQ. Trimming took 6 bases from V and 0 from J, leaving 12 bases between them. CDR3 length: 14 residues. DNA for the CDR3: TGCGCCAGCACCAGACAGGACCCTAACTATGGCTACACCTTC. Its protein product is CASTRQDPNYGYTF.

This clonotype was seen at least ten times. J is TRBJ2-5 and V is TRBV6-5; D is ambiguous. Germline lookup yields CDR1 MNHEY and CDR2 SVGAGI. The germline V and J ends were trimmed by 2 bases and 4 bases, with 11 bases remaining between them. This CDR3 has 14 amino acids. CDR3 bases: TGTGCCAGCAGTTACCCGCCTCCCCTAGAGACCCAGTACTTC. It encodes CASSYPPPLETQYF.

This clonotype was detected ten times or more. The chain recombines TRBV5-1 with TRBJ2-5; TRBD2 might be the D (6 bases). The V gene's germline CDR1 is SGHRS and CDR2 YFSETQ. The V end lost 4 bases, the J end lost 2 bases, and 15 bases lay between the germline ends. The CDR3 has 15 amino acids. CDR3 region: CASSKWLAVQETQYF. In DNA form, the CDR3 reads TGCGCCAGCAGCAAATGGTTAGCGGTGCAAGAGACCCAGTACTTC.

In this sample, this clonotype turned up many times. V is TRBV9 and J is TRBJ2-3; D is undetermined. The CDR3 spans 15 residues. Trimming took 0 bases from V and 3 from J, leaving 11 bases between them. In germline, CDR1 is SGDLS, CDR2 YYNGEE. As DNA, the CDR3 is TGTGCCAGCAGCGTAGAGCTGCGTGGAACAGATACGCAGTATTTT. It yields the protein CASSVELRGTDTQYF.

This clonotype came up many times. The chain joins TRBV7-2 to TRBJ2-1; D is perhaps TRBD1 or TRBD2 (5 bases each). The length of the CDR3 is 15 residues. Trimming took off 5 bases at V and 5 bases at J, with 16 bases between the two ends. Germline lookup yields CDR1 SGHTA and CDR2 FQGNSA. The CDR3, as DNA: TGTGCCAGCAGCCAATTAGCACTAGGGGACAATGAGCAGTTCTTC. Residues: CASSQLALGDNEQFF.

This clonotype has more than one count but fewer than ten. The rearrangement joins TRBV29-1 to TRBJ1-1; 10 bases agree with TRBD1. The CDR3 spans 13 residues. With 4 bases clipped from V and 2 bases from J, the junction kept 1 base outside the gene matches. Germline V lookup: CDR1 SQVTM, CDR2 ANQGSEA. CDR3 sequence reads: CSVGDRGNTEAFF. In DNA form, the CDR3 reads TGCAGCGTTGGGGACAGGGGAAACACTGAAGCTTTCTTT.

Many counts were recorded for this clonotype. The chain joins TRBV2 to TRBJ2-1; D uncertain. Trimming removed 2 bases at V and 0 bases at J, with 17 bases between. Germline loops: CDR1 SNHLY, CDR2 FYNNEI. The CDR3 spans 18 residues. This CDR3 is CASSEILQAPSSYNEQFF. The CDR3 region has the DNA TGTGCCAGCAGTGAAATTTTGCAGGCACCAAGCTCCTACAATGAGCAGTTCTTC.

This clonotype has at least ten counts. The chain combines TRBV4-2 with TRBJ2-3; the match to TRBD2 covers 8 bases. The CDR3 spans 20 residues. After removal of 0 bases from V and 5 bases from J, the junction contained 19 bases not matched to a gene. Per germline, CDR1 LGHNA and CDR2 YNFKEQ. CDR3 region: CASSQDFRAGRGLVLDTQYF. CDR3 in DNA: TGTGCCAGCAGCCAAGATTTCAGGGCAGGGAGGGGACTAGTGCTAGATACGCAGTATTTT.

This clonotype was recorded many times. V and J are TRBV5-1 and TRBJ1-1; D remains unclear. Germline values: CDR1 SGHRS, CDR2 YFSETQ. Between the trimmed V and J ends, which lost 3 bases and 0 bases, there was a span of 15 bases. CDR3 size: 16 residues. The DNA for the CDR3 is TGCGCCAGCAGCTCGAACCCACAGCTCATGAACACTGAAGCTTTCTTT. As protein: CASSSNPQLMNTEAFF.

This clonotype has at least ten counts. The chain carries TRBV7-9 and TRBJ2-5; 9 bases align to TRBD1. Germline trimming cut 5 bases from V and 5 bases from J; bases unmatched to any gene: 18. The CDR3 contains 18 residues. Germline V lookup: CDR1 SEHNR, CDR2 FQNEAQ (reference sequence). This chain's CDR3 is CASSPAPFRDRADETQYF. The CDR3 nucleotides are TGTGCCAGCAGCCCAGCTCCTTTTAGGGACAGGGCGGACGAGACCCAGTACTTC.

At least ten counts were recorded for this clonotype. The genes are TRBV11-2 and TRBJ2-2, with TRBD1 matching over 7 bases. The CDR3 loop spans 14 amino acids. Germline lookup yields CDR1 SGHAT and CDR2 FQNNGV. The junction had 3 bases not matched to a gene; V was cut back by 1 base and J by 7 bases. CDR3 region: CASSLGRQGGELFF. The CDR3 nucleotides read TGTGCCAGCAGCTTAGGGCGACAGGGCGGGGAGCTGTTTTTT.

This clonotype was seen many times. The chain's CDR3 is CASSWQGYEQYF. DNA of the CDR3: TGTGCCAGCAGTTGGCAGGGCTACGAGCAGTACTTC. The rearrangement joins TRBV28 to TRBJ2-7; TRBD1 might be the D (5 bases). The V and J ends lost 4 bases and 3 bases respectively, with 7 bases between them. Per the germline V gene, CDR1 is MDHEN and CDR2 is SYDVKM. There are 12 residues in the CDR3.

At least ten counts were recorded for this clonotype. CDR3 sequence reads: CASSLETGGYNEQFF. In nucleotides, the CDR3 is TGCGCCAGCAGCTTGGAGACAGGGGGTTACAATGAGCAGTTCTTC. The J gene is TRBJ2-1, the V gene TRBV5-1; the match to TRBD1 covers 9 bases. The CDR3 runs to 15 residues. Trimming took 0 bases from V and 4 from J; bases not matched to a gene: 2. In germline, CDR1 is SGHRS, CDR2 YFSETQ.

CDR3 loop: CAWSDPGTGVLLFLQTQYF. CDR3 in DNA: TGTGCCTGGAGTGACCCCGGGACAGGGGTCCTACTATTCCTACAGACCCAGTACTTC. This chain joins TRBV30 and TRBJ2-5, with 10 bases identical to TRBD1. Germline trimming cut 1 base from V and 6 bases from J; bases unmatched to any gene: 20. The germline V gene encodes CDR1 GTSNPN and CDR2 SVGIG (reference sequence). The CDR3 is 19 amino acids.

This clonotype was observed at least ten times. V is TRBV7-6 and J is TRBJ1-6; tentative D call: TRBD1 (6 bases). This CDR3 spans 14 amino acids. Germline V lookup: CDR1 SGHVS, CDR2 FNYEAQ. V lost 5 bases and J 7 bases, leaving 12 bases between the germline ends. The CDR3 loop is CASSQQGWNSPLHF. CDR3 nucleotides: TGTGCCAGCAGCCAACAGGGCTGGAATTCACCCCTCCACTTT. Together with reference TRBV7-6 and TRBJ1-6, the CDR3 gives the full variable domain: GAGVSQSPRYKVTKRGQDVALRCDPISGHVSLYWYRQALGQGPEFLTYFNYEAQQDKSGLPNDRFSAERPEGSISTLTIQRTEQRDSAMYRCASSQQGWNSPLHFGNGTRLTVT.

This clonotype has ten or more counts. This rearrangement joins TRBV20-1 to TRBJ2-1; 7 nucleotides agree with TRBD2. The germline V gene encodes CDR1 DFQATT and CDR2 SNEGSKA (reference sequence). The CDR3 spans 14 residues. With 2 bases clipped from V and 8 bases from J, the junction kept 9 bases outside the gene matches. The CDR3 loop is CSARLASGLYEQFF. CDR3 bases: TGCAGTGCTAGACTGGCTAGCGGATTATATGAGCAGTTCTTC.

This clonotype was detected many times. This sequence joins TRBV14 and TRBJ2-3; no clear D. This CDR3 is 18 amino acids long. V gave up 0 bases and J gave up 0 bases, with 16 bases separating them. The germline gives CDR1 SGHDN, CDR2 FVKESK. The CDR3 region has the DNA TGTGCCAGCAGCCAAGAAAGCCCCCCATACACTAGCACAGATACGCAGTATTTT. Its translation: CASSQESPPYTSTDTQYF.

This clonotype was recorded many times. V usage is TRBV5-1 and J usage is TRBJ1-1, with 10 bases that match TRBD1. The CDR3 is 14 residues long. V trimming: 3 bases; J trimming: 4 bases; junction bases outside the gene matches: 3. Germline CDR1 SGHRS, CDR2 YFSETQ. Here the CDR3 DNA reads TGCGCCAGCAGCTGGCGGACAGGGGGCACTGAAGCTTTCTTT. Translating it yields CASSWRTGGTEAFF.

This clonotype has a count of ten or more. This chain links TRBV29-1 with TRBJ1-1; D is uncertain. Per germline, CDR1 SQVTM and CDR2 ANQGSEA. Trimming removed 3 bases at V and 10 bases at J, with 6 bases between. There are 9 residues in the CDR3. DNA of the CDR3: TGCAGCGTTGAGGAGGGAGCTTTCTTT. Encoded protein: CSVEEGAFF.

This clonotype has ten or more counts. This chain links TRBV7-2 with TRBJ2-7; 8 bases line up with TRBD1. CDR1 is SGHTA, CDR2 FQGNSA, per germline. V was pared by 5 bases and J by 2 bases, with 8 bases of the junction left unmatched. This CDR3 contains 15 residues. CDR3 sequence (DNA): TGTGCCAGCAGCCCGTCTGGGACAGGAGCCTACGAGCAGTACTTC. Residues: CASSPSGTGAYEQYF.

This clonotype came up many times. The V gene is TRBV20-1, the J gene TRBJ2-1; TRBD2 matches at 10 bases. Losses at the gene ends were 6 bases for V and 2 bases for J; bases not matched to a gene: 19. This CDR3 spans 19 amino acids. CDR1 and CDR2 from the germline V gene are DFQATT and SNEGSKA (reference sequence). This CDR3 reads CSAKNRGSNSGRTYNEQFF. As DNA, the CDR3 is TGCAGTGCCAAAAACAGGGGGTCGAATAGCGGGAGGACCTACAATGAGCAGTTCTTC.

This clonotype was counted many times. The chain carries TRBV19 and TRBJ1-2; possible D gene TRBD1, 5 bases. V was shortened by 3 bases and J by 0 bases, with 11 bases between the two germline ends. Germline V lookup: CDR1 LNHDA, CDR2 SQIVND (reference sequence). The CDR3 loop spans 15 amino acids. CDR3 bases: TGTGCCAGTAGTATTTTGGAGGGACCTAACTATGGCTACACCTTC. Its protein is CASSILEGPNYGYTF.